This entry describes one T cell receptor beta chain. No antigen is known for it. The sort gate was single viable CD3+CD4+CD8-CD45RO+ cells for memory CD4+ T cells. CMV serostatus came from serum IgG against pp150, pp28, p38, p52. This entry belongs to a study of memory CD4+ T cells and cytomegalovirus serostatus. As for the study in general: This sample comes from healthy Belgian adults, about 10 CMV seropositive, about 25 seronegative. Study-level findings and limits: Suggested: most of the CMV-linked TCR signature lies in CD4+ memory cells. Of 164 reported CMV TCRbeta sequences, under 70 were found in memory CD4+ repertoires.

This CDR3 spans 15 amino acids. V was cut by 7 bases and J by 2 bases, with 17 bases left in between. CDR1 is SQVTM, CDR2 ANQGSEA, per germline. Assay used: immunoSEQ multiplex PCR; TCRdb lists only in-frame clones, some missing. This sample has about 96,000 clones, with roughly 80% found just once. This chain joins TRBV29-1 and TRBJ2-2; D perhaps matches TRBD1 (7 bases). Sequenced: memory CD4+ T cells from blood. The receptor was derived from an adult in good health and CMV-seropositive. The CDR3: CSGRRGQLNTGELFF. In DNA, the CDR3 is TGCAGCGGTAGGAGGGGACAGCTTAACACCGGGGAGCTGTTTTTT.